The 17 T cell receptor beta chains given below trace back to one sample, sequenced in a study of T-cell memory formation after mild COVID-19. TCRdb reprocessed the 5' RACE reads via MiXCR and lists one record per CDR3 protein. This table has about 110,000 distinct CDR3 sequences, roughly 19% appearing once. Material for sequencing was PBMCs or a T cell subset sorted from them (not recorded which). These receptors all stem from a man aged 18 to 29 who had mild COVID-19 (a few samples of this study predate the infection). Cell type and time point are not known.

This clonotype was counted a few times. The chain has TRBV4-3 and TRBJ1-2; no definite D call. The CDR3 covers 15 residues. The ends were cut back, 0 bases at V and 3 bases at J, with 11 bases in the middle. Germline lookup yields CDR1 LGHNA and CDR2 YSLEER. The CDR3 coding sequence is TGCGCCAGCAGCCAAGAGCGAGAGCTCTACTATGGCTACACCTTC. Protein sequence: CASSQERELYYGYTF.

In its sample, this clonotype was seen a few times. The V call is TRBV7-2, the J call TRBJ2-7; D ambiguous. Trimming removed 3 bases at V and 0 bases at J, with 9 bases between. The CDR3 contains 14 residues. Germline CDR1 reads SGHTA; CDR2 reads FQGNSA. The CDR3 DNA sequence: TGTGCCAGCAGCTTCCGCGTCAGCTCCTACGAGCAGTACGTC. It encodes CASSFRVSSYEQYV.

The chain links TRBV28 to TRBJ1-5; no definite D call. The CDR3 consists of 12 residues. In germline, CDR1 is MDHEN, CDR2 SYDVKM. Trimming pared 1 base from V and 6 bases from J, leaving 4 bases between. This CDR3 reads CASSLSAQPQHF. The CDR3 DNA sequence: TGTGCCAGCAGTTTATCGGCTCAGCCCCAGCATTTT.

The V call is TRBV12-3 or TRBV12-4, the J call TRBJ2-3; a weak D match, TRBD2 (7 bases). The V gene lost 8 bases and the J gene lost 4 bases, with 10 bases spanning the gap. The CDR3 covers 12 residues. The CDR3 DNA reads TGTGCCAGCGGGGGGGCCCCAGATACGCAGTATTTT. Translated, it gives CASGGAPDTQYF.

CDR3 amino acids: CSVEDTGTGGYNEQFF. The CDR3, as DNA: TGCAGCGTTGAAGATACGGGGACAGGGGGTTACAATGAGCAGTTCTTC. V gene TRBV29-1 combines with J gene TRBJ2-1, with 11 bases lining up with TRBD1. The CDR3 is 16 amino acids. Germline lookup yields CDR1 SQVTM and CDR2 ANQGSEA. The junction had 5 bases not matched to a gene; V was cut back by 0 bases and J by 4 bases.

The J gene is TRBJ2-3, the V gene TRBV5-1; D might be TRBD2 (5 bases). V dropped 1 base and J dropped 4 bases, with 16 bases sitting between them. This CDR3 comprises 16 residues. CDR1 is SGHRS, CDR2 YFSETQ, per germline. In nucleotides, the CDR3 is TGCGCCAGCAGCTTGTTCTCATCGGGGTCCCCAGATACGCAGTATTTT. It translates to CASSLFSSGSPDTQYF.

Only a few counts were recorded for this clonotype. The gene calls are TRBV6-2 or TRBV6-3 and TRBJ2-5, with unresolved D. Trimming took 8 bases from V and 5 from J, leaving 9 bases between them. This CDR3 spans 11 amino acids. Looked up from germline, CDR1 is MNHEY and CDR2 is SVGEGT. The CDR3 DNA is TGTGCCAGCGTTTCTATGGAGACCCAGTACTTC. It yields the protein CASVSMETQYF.

This sequence joins TRBV2 and TRBJ2-2; 9 nucleotides align to TRBD1. Germline trimming cut 7 bases from V and 5 bases from J; bases unmatched to any gene: 5. CDR1 and CDR2 from the germline V gene are SNHLY and FYNNEI. CDR3 length equals 14 residues. Here the CDR3 reads CASNGQGKTGELFF. The CDR3 DNA follows: TGTGCCAGCAATGGACAGGGGAAAACCGGGGAGCTGTTTTTT.

This clonotype occurred a few times. The chain is built from TRBV7-6 and TRBJ2-1; perhaps TRBD1 as D (5 bases). The CDR3 covers 13 residues. Trimming shortened V by 5 bases and J by 5 bases, and 10 bases separated the two germline ends. Germline V lookup: CDR1 SGHVS, CDR2 FNYEAQ. The CDR3 spells CASSARQNNEQFF. The CDR3 nucleotides read TGTGCCAGCAGCGCCCGACAGAACAATGAGCAGTTCTTC.

This chain links TRBV6-5 with TRBJ1-2; TRBD1 is a possible D gene (6 bases). The CDR3 runs to 17 residues. V lost 6 bases and J 4 bases, leaving 24 bases between the germline ends. CDR1 is MNHEY, CDR2 SVGAGI, per germline. The CDR3 bases are TGTGCCAGCAGCCGCGAAGGGCGGGGGCTAGGGCCCTATGGCTACACCTTC. Its protein is CASSREGRGLGPYGYTF.

Ten or more counts support this clonotype. This chain links TRBV18 with TRBJ1-1; a possible D gene is TRBD1 (5 bases). The CDR3 runs to 13 residues. The germline V gene encodes CDR1 KGHSH and CDR2 LQKENI. The ends were cut back, 6 bases at V and 6 bases at J, with 14 bases in the middle. The CDR3 loop is CASSPYFRAEAFF. The CDR3 bases are TGTGCCAGCTCCCCTTATTTCAGGGCTGAAGCTTTCTTT.

In its sample, this clonotype was seen many times. The DNA of the CDR3 is TGTGCCAGCAGCGACACAGGGAGAGATACGCAGTATTTT. Its translation: CASSDTGRDTQYF. The chain is built from TRBV5-6 and TRBJ2-3; D might be TRBD1 (6 bases). From germline, CDR1 is SGHDT and CDR2 YYEEEE. CDR3 length: 13 amino acids. V lost 4 bases and J 5 bases, leaving 11 bases between the germline ends. The full variable domain, in which reference TRBV5-6 and TRBJ2-3 provide the parts outside the CDR3, is DAGVTQSPTHLIKTRGQQVTLRCSPKSGHDTVSWYQQALGQGPQFIFQYYEEEERQRGNFPDRFSGHQFPNYSSELNVNALLLGDSALYLCASSDTGRDTQYFGPGTRLTVL.

This sequence joins TRBV6-5 and TRBJ2-1, with D tentatively TRBD1 (6 bases). The CDR3 sequence is 12 residues long. V gave up 8 bases and J gave up 4 bases, with 9 bases separating them. Germline lookup yields CDR1 MNHEY and CDR2 SVGAGI. CDR3 amino acids: CASRDTYNEQFF. The DNA of the CDR3 is TGTGCCAGCCGGGACACGTACAATGAGCAGTTCTTC.

The genes are TRBV20-1 and TRBJ2-4; 8 nucleotides line up with TRBD2. The CDR3 is made up of 16 amino acids. Germline-derived CDR1 and CDR2 are DFQATT and SNEGSKA (reference sequence). CDR3 amino acids: CSTETTSGAPANIQYF. In nucleotides, the CDR3 is TGCAGCACTGAGACAACTAGCGGAGCTCCGGCAAACATTCAGTACTTC.

The gene calls are TRBV5-1 and TRBJ2-3; unclear D gene. V shed 6 bases and J shed 5 bases, with 7 bases lying between them. The CDR3 is made up of 11 amino acids. The germline V gene encodes CDR1 SGHRS and CDR2 YFSETQ. The CDR3 loop reads CASKQIDTQYF. The CDR3 DNA reads as TGCGCCAGCAAGCAAATAGATACGCAGTATTTT.

About this clonotype itself: The junction departs from germline at one end; a sequencing error may be responsible. The chain couples TRBV5-6 to TRBJ2-3; 10 nucleotides match TRBD2. In germline, CDR1 is SGHDT, CDR2 YYEEEE. CDR3 length equals 15 residues. CDR3 nucleotide sequence: TGTGCCAGTAGCTTTGGGCTAGCGGGGGCAGATACGCAGTATTTT. This encodes CASSFGLAGADTQYF.

This chain connects TRBV27 to TRBJ2-1; D is possibly TRBD1 or TRBD2 (5 bases each). Germline loops: CDR1 MNHEY, CDR2 SMNVEV (reference sequence). This CDR3 comprises 16 residues. V lost 4 bases and J 4 bases, leaving 17 bases between the germline ends. The CDR3 loop is CASSSLSWGSYNEQFF. CDR3 DNA sequence: TGTGCCAGCAGTTCCTTATCCTGGGGGAGTTACAATGAGCAGTTCTTC.